Following are 21 T cell receptor beta chains from one sample sequenced in a study of cytomegalovirus exposure and HLA in healthy donors (dated 2017 in TCRdb). The method was the immunoSEQ multiplex PCR assay. The multiplex PCR relied on a mix of 60 forward primers for TCR Vbeta segments and 13 reverse primers for TCR Jbeta segments. TCRdb limited this immuneACCESS table to in-frame rearrangements with V and J called. A share of clones is missing; checked studies link under half to unresolved V genes, and the rest is unexplained. The sample data list under 300,000 clones, and approximately 90% of these were observed just once. The top ten clonotypes cover around 4.2% of the sample. The source material was PBMCs. The receptors derive from a man in his forties in good health and CMV-seropositive.

The J gene is TRBJ1-2, the V gene TRBV28; the D gene is possibly TRBD1 (5 bases). Trimming stripped 5 bases from V and 8 bases from J, with 21 bases between. The CDR3 sequence is 15 residues long. Germline V gene lookup returns CDR1 MDHEN and CDR2 SYDVKM. For the CDR3, the DNA is TGTGCCAGCAGTCGGCCGGGGCAGGGAGGAGCGGGCTACACCTTC. Its protein is CASSRPGQGGAGYTF.

The V call is TRBV19, the J call TRBJ1-5; 8 bases are shared with TRBD1. After removal of 7 bases from V and 4 bases from J, the junction contained 9 bases not matched to a gene. The germline V gene encodes CDR1 LNHDA and CDR2 SQIVND (reference sequence). The CDR3 is 15 residues long. CDR3 amino acids: CASTPRDRRNQPQHF. The CDR3 DNA follows: TGTGCCAGTACTCCCCGGGACAGGCGAAATCAGCCCCAGCATTTT. The full variable domain, rest sourced from reference TRBV19 and TRBJ1-5, is DGGITQSPKYLFRKEGQNVTLSCEQNLNHDAMYWYRQDPGQGLRLIYYSQIVNDFQKGDIAEGYSVSREKKESFPLTVTSAQKNPTAFYLCASTPRDRRNQPQHFGDGTRLSIL.

The J gene is TRBJ1-1, the V gene TRBV29-1, with a weak D call TRBD1 (6 bases). The CDR3 totals 17 residues. V was cut by 5 bases and J by 1 base, with 23 bases left in between. Germline V gene lookup returns CDR1 SQVTM and CDR2 ANQGSEA. Here the CDR3 reads CSVSTSRGRHTNTEAFF. The CDR3 DNA reads as TGCAGCGTTTCTACAAGCAGGGGACGGCATACGAACACTGAAGCTTTCTTT.

Comments on this clone: Germline is not matched at one junction end, which may reflect a read error. This rearrangement joins TRBV27 to TRBJ2-7, with D uncertain. Germline V gives CDR1 MNHEY, CDR2 SMNVEV (reference sequence). The CDR3 runs to 13 residues. The CDR3 reads CASSTGQAYVQYF. The CDR3 DNA is TGTGCCAGCTCAACCGGCCAGGCCTACGTGCAGTACTTC.

The V call is TRBV28, the J call TRBJ2-7, with 8 bases fitting TRBD1. The CDR3 length is 15 residues. V lost 5 bases and J lost 0; bases outside the gene matches: 6. Germline CDR1 and CDR2: MDHEN and SYDVKM. CDR3 amino acids: CASSAPGTGSYEQYF. CDR3 in DNA: TGTGCCAGCAGTGCCCCCGGGACAGGCTCCTACGAGCAGTACTTC.

This chain connects TRBV2 to TRBJ2-4, with D perhaps TRBD2 (6 bases). This CDR3 contains 19 residues. CDR1 SNHLY and CDR2 FYNNEI come from the germline V gene. V lost 3 bases to trimming and J lost 0 bases, with 21 bases between them. CDR3 in DNA: TGTGCCAGCAGTGATCCCGGCAGGGTGGAGGGTCTAGCCAAAAACATTCAGTACTTC. This codes for CASSDPGRVEGLAKNIQYF.

The chain employs TRBV11-2 and TRBJ1-5; D is ambiguous. The V and J ends lost 1 base and 0 bases respectively, with 7 bases between them. There are 15 residues in the CDR3. Germline-derived CDR1 and CDR2 are SGHAT and FQNNGV. DNA for the CDR3: TGTGCCAGCAGCTTAGGCCACATTAGCAATCAGCCCCAGCATTTT. Protein product: CASSLGHISNQPQHF.

This sequence joins TRBV11-3 and TRBJ2-1; 10 nucleotides match TRBD2. Looked up from germline, CDR1 is SGHNT and CDR2 is YENEEA. CDR3 length: 16 amino acids. V shed 1 base, J shed 6 bases, and the junction held 6 bases outside the gene matches. CDR3 in DNA: TGTGCCAGCAGCTTAGGGGGGGCTAGCGGGAGCAATGAGCAGTTCTTC. It encodes CASSLGGASGSNEQFF. Based on the CDR3 plus reference TRBV11-3 and TRBJ2-1, the full variable domain is EAGVVQSPRYKIIEKKQPVAFWCNPISGHNTLYWYLQNLGQGPELLIRYENEEAVDDSQLPKDRFSAERLKGVDSTLKIQPAELGDSAVYLCASSLGGASGSNEQFFGPGTRLTVL.

This rearrangement joins TRBV9 to TRBJ2-3, with D possibly being TRBD2 (6 bases). Trimming stripped 4 bases from V and 1 base from J, with 7 bases between. Germline CDR1 reads SGDLS; CDR2 reads YYNGEE. CDR3 length equals 13 residues. CDR3 sequence (DNA): TGTGCCAGCAGCCCTAGCGGCACAGATACGCAGTATTTT. Residues: CASSPSGTDTQYF.

A few counts support this clone. This sequence joins TRBV28 and TRBJ1-2, with D possibly TRBD1 on 6 matching bases. V dropped 2 bases and J dropped 2 bases, with 6 bases sitting between them. The CDR3 is made up of 13 amino acids. Germline loops: CDR1 MDHEN, CDR2 SYDVKM. CDR3 sequence reads: CASSLTGNYGYTF. CDR3 nucleotides: TGTGCCAGCAGTTTAACAGGGAACTATGGCTACACCTTC.

The chain links TRBV7-2 to TRBJ2-5; D is unresolved. Trimming pared 4 bases from V and 1 base from J, leaving 7 bases between. The V gene's germline CDR1 is SGHTA and CDR2 FQGNSA. The CDR3 contains 13 residues. The CDR3 DNA reads TGTGCCAGCAGCTCAACGGGCCAAGAGACCCAGTACTTC. This translates into CASSSTGQETQYF.

Worth noting for this clone: A read error may account for a junction end that differs from germline. J is TRBJ1-4 and V is TRBV7-9, with 8 bases that match TRBD1. The CDR3 runs to 16 residues. CDR1 and CDR2 (germline): SEHNR, FQNEAQ (reference sequence). This CDR3 is CSSSYDRGPGQEKLFF. The DNA of the CDR3 is TGTTCCAGCAGTTACGACAGGGGCCCGGGGCAGGAAAAACTGTTTTTT.

As for this clone: An end of the junction does not agree with germline; a read error may underlie this. This chain links TRBV7-7 with TRBJ2-7; 8 bases are shared with TRBD2. CDR1 and CDR2 from the germline V gene are SSHAT and FNYEAQ (reference sequence). This CDR3 region has 14 residues. CDR3 in amino acids: CASSLRAGVYEQYF. In DNA, the CDR3 is TGTGCTAGCAGCTTAAGAGCGGGAGTCTACGAGCAGTACTTC.

As to this clone: Relative to the germline gene, one junction end is altered; a read error may explain this. V gene TRBV7-9 combines with J gene TRBJ2-3; 10 bases align to TRBD2. The germline V gene encodes CDR1 SEHNR and CDR2 FQNEAQ (reference sequence). The CDR3 has 16 amino acids. CDR3 bases: TGTTCCAGCAGCTTAGACGGACTAGCGGGCACAGATACGCAGTATTTT. Its translation: CSSSLDGLAGTDTQYF.

This sequence joins TRBV2 and TRBJ2-7; perhaps TRBD2 as D (7 bases). The CDR3 has 16 residues. Germline CDR1 and CDR2: SNHLY and FYNNEI. V dropped 1 base and J dropped 3 bases, with 16 bases sitting between them. The CDR3 nucleotides read TGTGCCAGCAGTGAAGTGGGAGGGGGAAATTTCTACGAGCAGTACTTC. This codes for CASSEVGGGNFYEQYF.

This clone was seen a single time. The chain combines TRBV7-2 with TRBJ2-5; possible D gene TRBD1, 5 bases. Per the germline V gene, CDR1 is SGHTA and CDR2 is FQGNSA. V lost 2 bases and J 1 base, leaving 14 bases between the germline ends. The CDR3 runs 16 residues. The CDR3 here is CASSLRTGTGQETQYF. The CDR3 region has the DNA TGTGCCAGCAGCTTAAGGACCGGAACAGGCCAAGAGACCCAGTACTTC. Full variable domain (remainder filled in from reference TRBV7-2 and TRBJ2-5): GAGVSQSPSNKVTEKGKDVELRCDPISGHTALYWYRQSLGQGLEFLIYFQGNSAPDKSGLPSDRFSAERTGGSVSTLTIQRTQQEDSAVYLCASSLRTGTGQETQYFGPGTRLLVL.

This chain joins TRBV28 and TRBJ1-3; 7 nucleotides line up with TRBD1. Germline V gene sequence: CDR1 MDHEN, CDR2 SYDVKM. The J segment lost 4 bases and the V segment lost 2 bases, leaving 2 bases of the junction unmatched. This CDR3 has 14 amino acids. Here the CDR3 DNA reads TGTGCCAGCAGTTTAGACAGGGTCGGAAACACCATATATTTT. Protein product: CASSLDRVGNTIYF.

The chain combines TRBV19 with TRBJ1-5; 10 nucleotides align to TRBD1. Germline CDR1 and CDR2: LNHDA and SQIVND (reference sequence). The ends lost 3 bases at V and 7 bases at J; junction bases unmatched: 3. CDR3 length: 14 amino acids. DNA of the CDR3: TGTGCCAGTAGTATGGGACAGGGGAGACAGCCCCAGCATTTT. Translation gives CASSMGQGRQPQHF.

This chain joins TRBV27 and TRBJ1-4; TRBD1 is a possible D gene (6 bases). The CDR3 has 12 amino acids. Germline V gene sequence: CDR1 MNHEY, CDR2 SMNVEV (reference sequence). With 7 bases removed from V and 8 bases from J, the gap between germline ends came to 11 bases. The CDR3 region is CASTRQGEKLFF. The CDR3 DNA follows: TGTGCCAGCACCCGCCAGGGGGAAAAACTGTTTTTT. Variable domain in full (rest from reference TRBV27 and TRBJ1-4): EAQVTQNPRYLITVTGKKLTVTCSQNMNHEYMSWYRQDPGLGLRQIYYSMNVEVTDKGDVPEGYKVSRKEKRNFPLILESPSPNQTSLYFCASTRQGEKLFFGSGTQLSVL.

This chain links TRBV7-2 with TRBJ2-2; weak D call: TRBD2 (5 bases). The CDR3 has 15 residues. CDR1 and CDR2 from the germline V gene are SGHTA and FQGNSA. Trimming took 1 base from V and 6 from J, leaving 12 bases between them. The CDR3 nucleotides are TGTGCCAGCAGCTTAGGGGTCGGGGTGTCCGGGGAGCTGTTTTTT. Residues: CASSLGVGVSGELFF.

CDR3 coding DNA: TGCGCCAGCAGTGACGCAGGATCCTACGAGCAGTACTTC. Its protein is CASSDAGSYEQYF. The genes are TRBV10-1 and TRBJ2-7, with unresolved D. This CDR3 has 13 amino acids. Per germline, CDR1 WNHNN and CDR2 SYGVQD (reference sequence). Deletions cut 3 bases from V and 1 base from J, with 7 bases between.